This T cell receptor beta chain was documented in a study of T cell repertoires in cytomegalovirus infection. In its sample, this clonotype was seen a few times. No antigen is known for it. In TCRdb, the reads were re-called with MiXCR into one record per CDR3 protein. This repertoire shows a few hundred thousand distinct CDR3 sequences, about 39% found once; its top ten account for roughly 50%. The J segment lost 5 bases and the V segment lost 5 bases, leaving 16 bases of the junction unmatched. This CDR3 is built from 18 residues. Germline-derived CDR1 and CDR2 are SGHVS and FQNEAQ. The chain has TRBV7-8 and TRBJ2-7, with 12 bases lining up with TRBD1. The sequence came from a human donor in good health (CMV status not recorded). Some clones in this sample may be carry-over from other donors' samples. Source: cultured PBMCs, taken from culture after CMV antigen stimulation. CDR3 coding DNA: TGTGCCAGCAGCCCGAGACGTTTCCGGGACAGGGGGCTGAACGAGCAGTACTTC. Translated, it gives CASSPRRFRDRGLNEQYF.